Below, 8 T cell receptor beta chains from the same sample are listed, as sequenced in a study of OX40 agonist ivuxolimab in advanced cancers. Only in-frame clones appear in the TCRdb table, and some are missing; sequencing was by immunoSEQ multiplex PCR. The profile covers tens of thousands of clones, with around nine tenths appearing a single time and less than 15% taken by the ten largest. The sequencing here drew on CD4+ or CD8+ T cells sorted from blood, taken in a trial of the OX40 agonist ivuxolimab. The origin of the receptors is an adult with an advanced solid tumor such as melanoma, head and neck, liver or kidney cancer.

The chain combines TRBV10-3 with TRBJ2-6; TRBD1 matches 9 bases. The germline gives CDR1 ENHRY, CDR2 SYGVKD. V was clipped by 11 bases and J by 2 bases; unmatched bases: 7. There are 15 residues in the CDR3. Here the CDR3 DNA reads TGTGCCTCCCTGACAGGGGGTGCTGGGGCCAACGTCCTGACTTTC. Translation gives CASLTGGAGANVLTF.

V gene TRBV18 combines with J gene TRBJ1-1; D remains unclear. Trimming took off 5 bases at V and 2 bases at J, with 15 bases between the two ends. This CDR3 is 15 amino acids long. CDR1 is KGHSH, CDR2 LQKENI, per germline. The CDR3 DNA sequence: TGTGCCAGCTCAGCTTTATCGGTTACAAACACTGAAGCTTTCTTT. Protein sequence: CASSALSVTNTEAFF.

The chain has TRBV28 and TRBJ2-4, with TRBD1 matching 8 bases. Germline values: CDR1 MDHEN, CDR2 SYDVKM. The CDR3 is 16 amino acids. The J segment lost 8 bases and the V segment lost 6 bases, leaving 15 bases of the junction unmatched. The CDR3 protein is CASRPLHRGQEDIQYF. The DNA of the CDR3 is TGTGCCAGCAGGCCACTCCATAGGGGACAGGAAGACATTCAGTACTTC.

This chain uses TRBV29-1 with TRBJ1-1; no clear D. The germline V gene has CDR1 SQVTM and CDR2 ANQGSEA. This CDR3 region has 12 residues. V was trimmed by 5 bases and J by 8 bases, leaving 15 bases between them. This CDR3 is CSVSEGSIEAFF. The CDR3 nucleotides are TGCAGCGTTTCTGAGGGATCTATCGAAGCTTTCTTT.

This chain joins TRBV7-9 and TRBJ2-3; D gene uncertain. The germline V gene encodes CDR1 SEHNR and CDR2 FQNEAQ (reference sequence). V lost 5 bases to trimming and J lost 0 bases, with 12 bases between them. This CDR3 region has 15 residues. CDR3: CASSPTQTSTDTQYF. The CDR3, as DNA: TGTGCCAGCAGCCCGACACAGACTAGCACAGATACGCAGTATTTT.

The chain carries TRBV7-9 and TRBJ1-2; 7 bases agree with TRBD1. CDR1 is SEHNR and CDR2 is FQNEAQ in the germline V gene (reference sequence). V was pared by 8 bases and J by 6 bases, with 12 bases of the junction left unmatched. This CDR3 has 14 amino acids. For the CDR3, the DNA is TGTGCCAGCGGCCTGACAGGGACCACCGATGGCTACACCTTC. It codes for CASGLTGTTDGYTF. Full variable domain (remainder filled in from reference TRBV7-9 and TRBJ1-2): DTGVSQNPRHKITKRGQNVTFRCDPISEHNRLYWYRQTLGQGPEFLTYFQNEAQLEKSRLLSDRFSAERPKGSFSTLEIQRTEQGDSAMYLCASGLTGTTDGYTFGSGTRLTVV.

J is TRBJ2-7 and V is TRBV5-4, with D maybe TRBD1 (6 bases). The V end lost 4 bases, the J end lost 7 bases, and 18 bases lay between the germline ends. CDR3 size: 14 residues. Germline V gene sequence: CDR1 SGHNT, CDR2 YYREEE (reference sequence). The CDR3 is CASSPIVGAREQYF. The CDR3 region has the DNA TGTGCCAGCAGCCCGATAGTGGGGGCCAGGGAGCAGTACTTC.

The rearrangement links TRBV6-5 to TRBJ2-5; D is perhaps TRBD1 or TRBD2 (5 bases each). The DNA end is a closer match to TRBJ2-7, so the J assignment may be wrong. The CDR3 runs to 13 residues. Germline lookup yields CDR1 MNHEY and CDR2 SVGAGI. The CDR3 bases are TGTGCCAGCTGGGACGCCGAGGTTTCCGAGCAGTACTTC. Encoded protein: CASWDAEVSEQYF.